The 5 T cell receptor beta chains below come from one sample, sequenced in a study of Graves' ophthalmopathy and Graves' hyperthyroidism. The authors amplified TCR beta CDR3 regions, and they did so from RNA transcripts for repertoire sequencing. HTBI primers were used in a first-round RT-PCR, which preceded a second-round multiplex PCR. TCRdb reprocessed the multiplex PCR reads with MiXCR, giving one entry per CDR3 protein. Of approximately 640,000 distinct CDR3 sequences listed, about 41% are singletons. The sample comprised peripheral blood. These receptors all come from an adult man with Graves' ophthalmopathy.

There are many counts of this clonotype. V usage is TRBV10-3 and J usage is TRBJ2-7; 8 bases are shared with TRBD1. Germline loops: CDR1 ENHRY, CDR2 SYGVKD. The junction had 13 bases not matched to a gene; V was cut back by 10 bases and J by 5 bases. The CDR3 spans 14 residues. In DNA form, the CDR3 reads TGTGCCAGCACTCACGCCAGGACAGGGCACGAGCAGTACTTC. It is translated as CASTHARTGHEQYF.

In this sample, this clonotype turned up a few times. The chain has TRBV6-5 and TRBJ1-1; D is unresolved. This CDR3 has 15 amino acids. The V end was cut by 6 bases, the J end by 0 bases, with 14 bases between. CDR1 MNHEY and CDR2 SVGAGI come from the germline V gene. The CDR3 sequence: CASRRLTIMNTEAFF. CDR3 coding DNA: TGTGCCAGCAGAAGACTGACGATTATGAACACTGAAGCTTTCTTT.

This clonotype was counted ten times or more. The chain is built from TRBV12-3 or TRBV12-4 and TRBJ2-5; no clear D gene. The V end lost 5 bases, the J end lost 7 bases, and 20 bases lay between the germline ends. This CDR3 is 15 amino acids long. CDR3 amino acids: CASSPGALRRRTQYF. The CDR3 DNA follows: TGTGCCAGCAGTCCAGGTGCACTAAGAAGGAGGACCCAGTACTTC.

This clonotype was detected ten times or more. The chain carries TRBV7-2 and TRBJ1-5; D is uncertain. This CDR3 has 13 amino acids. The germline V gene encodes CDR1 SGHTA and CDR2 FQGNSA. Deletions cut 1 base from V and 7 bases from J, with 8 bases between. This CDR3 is CASSLGPRQPQHF. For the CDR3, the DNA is TGTGCCAGCAGCTTAGGGCCGCGACAGCCCCAGCATTTT.

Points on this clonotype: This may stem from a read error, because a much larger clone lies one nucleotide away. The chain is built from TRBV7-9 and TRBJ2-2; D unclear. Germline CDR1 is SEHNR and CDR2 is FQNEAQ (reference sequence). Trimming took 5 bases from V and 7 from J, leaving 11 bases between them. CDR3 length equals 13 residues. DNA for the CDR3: TGTGCCAGCAGCCCGCAAAAAGTCGGGGAGCTGTTTTTT. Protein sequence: CASSPQKVGELFF.